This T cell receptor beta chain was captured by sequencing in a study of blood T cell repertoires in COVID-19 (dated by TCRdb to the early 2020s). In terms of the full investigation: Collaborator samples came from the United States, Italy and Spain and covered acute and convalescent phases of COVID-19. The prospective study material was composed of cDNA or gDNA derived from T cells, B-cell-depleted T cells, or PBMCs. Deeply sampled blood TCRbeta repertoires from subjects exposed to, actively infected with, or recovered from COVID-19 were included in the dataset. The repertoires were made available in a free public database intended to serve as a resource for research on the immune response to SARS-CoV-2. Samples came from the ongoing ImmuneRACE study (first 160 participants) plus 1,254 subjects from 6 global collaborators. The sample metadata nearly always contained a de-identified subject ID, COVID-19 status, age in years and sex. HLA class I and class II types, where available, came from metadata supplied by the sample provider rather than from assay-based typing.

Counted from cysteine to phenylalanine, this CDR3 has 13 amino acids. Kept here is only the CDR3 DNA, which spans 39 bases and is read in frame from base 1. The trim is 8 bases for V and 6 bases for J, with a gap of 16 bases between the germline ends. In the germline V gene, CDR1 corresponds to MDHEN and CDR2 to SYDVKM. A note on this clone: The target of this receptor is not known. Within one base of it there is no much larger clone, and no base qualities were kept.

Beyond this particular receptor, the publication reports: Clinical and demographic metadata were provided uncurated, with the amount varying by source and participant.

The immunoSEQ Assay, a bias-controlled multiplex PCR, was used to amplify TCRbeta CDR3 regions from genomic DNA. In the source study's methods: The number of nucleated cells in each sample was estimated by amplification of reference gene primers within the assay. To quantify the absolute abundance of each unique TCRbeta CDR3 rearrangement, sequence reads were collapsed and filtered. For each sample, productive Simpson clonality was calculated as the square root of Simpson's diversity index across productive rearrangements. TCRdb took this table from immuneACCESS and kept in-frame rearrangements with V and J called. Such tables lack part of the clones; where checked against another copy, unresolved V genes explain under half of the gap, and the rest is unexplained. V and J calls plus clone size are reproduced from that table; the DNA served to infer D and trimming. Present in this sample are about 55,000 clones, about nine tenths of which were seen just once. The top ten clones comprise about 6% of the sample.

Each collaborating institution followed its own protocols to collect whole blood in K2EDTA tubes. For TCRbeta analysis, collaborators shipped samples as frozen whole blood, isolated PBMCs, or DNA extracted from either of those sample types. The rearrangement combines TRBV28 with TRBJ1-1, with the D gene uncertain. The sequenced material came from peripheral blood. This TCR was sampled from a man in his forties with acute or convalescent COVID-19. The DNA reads TGTGCCAGCCGGAGGGCCTACAGTCCTGAAGCTTTCTTT. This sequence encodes CASRRAYSPEAFF. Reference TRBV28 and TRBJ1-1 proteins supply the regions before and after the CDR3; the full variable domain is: DVKVTQSSRYLVKRTGEKVFLECVQDMDHENMFWYRQDPGLGLRLIYFSYDVKMKEKGDIPEGYSVSREKKERFSLILESASTNQTSMYLCASRRAYSPEAFFGQGTRLTVV.